This is a list of T cell receptor beta chains from one sample in a study of cytomegalovirus exposure and HLA in healthy donors. The repertoire was sequenced with immunoSEQ multiplex PCR; TCRdb's copy has only in-frame clones and lacks some. Among a few hundred thousand clones, around 82% were seen once, and the ten largest hold 2.9%. Sequencing was carried out using PBMCs. Every receptor here comes from a woman aged 25 to 39 in good health and CMV-seronegative. Each CDR3 is given with its conserved first and last residue. A D gene is named only where the DNA matches it firmly. Size is stated for part of the rows, as once, few or many counts, or as a class when the clone is expanded.

TGTGCCAGCTCACCGGGAGGGATCCTCTCCTACGAGCAGTACTTC	CASSPGGILSYEQYF	TRBD2	TRBV18	.	TRBJ2-7
TGTGCCAGCAGACCAACCCAGGGGAACTATGGCTACACCTTC	CASRPTQGNYGYTF	.	TRBV5-5	.	TRBJ1-2
TGCGCCAGCAGCTGGGGGGGGTTGGGGTACGAGCAGTACTTC	CASSWGGLGYEQYF	TRBD2	TRBV5-1	.	TRBJ2-7
TGCGCCAGCAGCTTCGGTGACAGGGGTAGTGGCTACACCTTC	CASSFGDRGSGYTF	TRBD1	TRBV5-1	.	TRBJ1-2
TGTGCCAGCAGCGGGCTAGCGGGGAGCACAGATACGCAGTATTTT	CASSGLAGSTDTQYF	TRBD2	TRBV5-6	few	TRBJ2-3
TGCAGGGCTGCGCGGGATCCTGAAGCTTTCTTT	CRAARDPEAFF	.	TRBV20-1	once	TRBJ1-1
TGTGCCAGCAGCTTAGCGGCTAGCCCGACCGGGGAGCTGTTTTTT	CASSLAASPTGELFF	.	TRBV7-2	.	TRBJ2-2
TGTGCCAGCAGTCCTACAGGGGTTTTCCACGAGCAGTACTTC	CASSPTGVFHEQYF	TRBD1	TRBV27	.	TRBJ2-7
TGTGCCAGCAGCGCGCAGACAGGGAGGACTGAAGCTTTCTTT	CASSAQTGRTEAFF	TRBD1	TRBV7-9	.	TRBJ1-1
TGTGCCAGCAGATCACCTGCAGGGGGAAACACTGAAGCTTTCTTT	CASRSPAGGNTEAFF	TRBD1	TRBV27	few	TRBJ1-1
TGCGCCAGCAGTGAAGCAAGCACTTTGAACACTGAAGCTTTCTTT	CASSEASTLNTEAFF	.	TRBV10-2	.	TRBJ1-1
TGTGCCAGTAGTCCCTACCCCGGAGGTCGGGGGGGCAATGAGCAGTTCTTC	CASSPYPGGRGGNEQFF	TRBD2	TRBV19	.	TRBJ2-1
TGTGCCAGCAGCGACACCCGGGGGTTGCAGCCCCAGCATTTT	CASSDTRGLQPQHF	.	TRBV7-8	few	TRBJ1-5
TGTGCCAGCAGTTTACCGGCAGGCTCTGGGGCCAACGTCCTGACTTTC	CASSLPAGSGANVLTF	.	TRBV28	.	TRBJ2-6
TGTGCCAGCAGCGAGCGGGAGTCGGGCACAGATACGCAGTATTTT	CASSERESGTDTQYF	TRBD2	TRBV2	.	TRBJ2-3
TGTGCCAGCAGTGAAGCGCTGGGGACTAGCGGGAGGAATGAGCAGTTCTTC	CASSEALGTSGRNEQFF	TRBD2	TRBV2	.	TRBJ2-1
TGTGCCTGCCCAGTTGCAACTAATGAAAAACTGTTTTTT	CACPVATNEKLFF	.	TRBV30	.	TRBJ1-4
TGTGCCAGCAGCCCCCCAGGTTGGCGGGAGGGTGTCCATGAGCAGTTCTTC	CASSPPGWREGVHEQFF	TRBD2	TRBV14	.	TRBJ2-1
TGTGCCAGCAGACTTTGGGGGGACTCCTACAATGAGCAGTTCTTC	CASRLWGDSYNEQFF	.	TRBV5-4	.	TRBJ2-1
TGCGCCAGCAGCCCCCCAGTGGACAGCGCCTCCTACAATGAGCAGTTCTTC	CASSPPVDSASYNEQFF	.	TRBV4-1	.	TRBJ2-1
TGTGCCAGTAGGGGACAGGAGTTGAACACTGAAGCTTTCTTT	CASRGQELNTEAFF	TRBD1	TRBV19	few	TRBJ1-1
TGTGCCTGGAGTGCCCAGGAAGTACCCACAGATACGCAGTATTTT	CAWSAQEVPTDTQYF	.	TRBV30	.	TRBJ2-3
TGTGCCAGCAGCCGCTTCCCCGGGACTTCGGCGAACACCGGGGAGCTGTTTTTT	CASSRFPGTSANTGELFF	.	TRBV7-8	few	TRBJ2-2
TGTGCCAGCAGTTACGGGACAGGGAGGGATGGCTACACCTTC	CASSYGTGRDGYTF	TRBD1	TRBV6-5	.	TRBJ1-2
TGTGCCAGCAGCATGGCACAGGGTGACACCGGGGAGCTGTTTTTT	CASSMAQGDTGELFF	.	TRBV9	once	TRBJ2-2
TGTGCCAGCAGCGCCCGTGGACAGCTGAACACTGAAGCTTTCTTT	CASSARGQLNTEAFF	.	TRBV9	.	TRBJ1-1
TGTGCCAGCAGCTTGGGGCAGGGGCGAGAGCAGTACTTC	CASSLGQGREQYF	.	TRBV11-3	.	TRBJ2-7
TGTGCCAGCAGCCAGGGACTAGCGGGAGGGTGGAACACCGGGGAGCTGTTTTTT	CASSQGLAGGWNTGELFF	TRBD2	TRBV4-2	.	TRBJ2-2
TGTGCCAGCAGCTTAGAGCCTAGCGGGAGGGACCCCAATGAGCAGTTCTTC	CASSLEPSGRDPNEQFF	TRBD2	TRBV7-6	.	TRBJ2-1
TGTGCCAGCAGTATCCATTACGAGCAGTACTTC	CASSIHYEQYF	.	TRBV27	.	TRBJ2-7
TGCGCCAGCAGCTGGGGGGGACTAGTGGGCGAGCAGTACTTC	CASSWGGLVGEQYF	TRBD2	TRBV5-1	.	TRBJ2-7
TGTGCCAGCAGCTTAGTTGTAACGGATGGCTACACCTTC	CASSLVVTDGYTF	.	TRBV13	.	TRBJ1-2
TGTGCCAGCAGCGAAGGACTGAATGGCTACACCTTC	CASSEGLNGYTF	.	TRBV5-6	.	TRBJ1-2
TGTGCCAGCAGTGACTCAGAGGGGGACGGCACCGGGGAGCTGTTTTTT	CASSDSEGDGTGELFF	.	TRBV6-4	.	TRBJ2-2
TGTGCCAGCAGCTCTGGCGGGGGGGCCTACGAGCAGTACTTC	CASSSGGGAYEQYF	TRBD2	TRBV6-1	.	TRBJ2-7
TGTGCCAGCAGCGTCGGTGGGAGGGCCTACGAGCAGTACTTC	CASSVGGRAYEQYF	TRBD2	TRBV9	.	TRBJ2-7
TGCGCCAGCAGCTTGGCAGGCTACTCAACCGGGGAGCTGTTTTTT	CASSLAGYSTGELFF	.	TRBV5-1	once	TRBJ2-2
TGTGCCAGCAGTCCCGAGATGTTACAGGTTGGCTACACCTTC	CASSPEMLQVGYTF	.	TRBV2	few	TRBJ1-2
TGCGCCAGCAGGGAGGGTAAGGGCACTGAAGCTTTCTTT	CASREGKGTEAFF	.	TRBV4-1	.	TRBJ1-1
TGTGCCAGCAGAGGACAGTTTAGGGGGAGCTATGGCTACACCTTC	CASRGQFRGSYGYTF	.	TRBV19	.	TRBJ1-2
TGTGCCAGCAGCCCCCAGACAGGGACTAACTATGGCTACACCTTC	CASSPQTGTNYGYTF	TRBD1	TRBV7-9	.	TRBJ1-2
TGTGCCAGTAGTAAGATCGCCGAGCAAGGCTACACCTTC	CASSKIAEQGYTF	.	TRBV19	.	TRBJ1-2
TGTGCCAGCAGGGGATACAGGGACACGAACACTGAAGCTTTCTTT	CASRGYRDTNTEAFF	.	TRBV2	.	TRBJ1-1
TGTGCCAGCAGTTGGAGAACCGGGGAGCTGTTTTTT	CASSWRTGELFF	.	TRBV28	.	TRBJ2-2
TGTGCCAGCAGCCCCGGGTTTGGCGACACTGAAGCTTTCTTT	CASSPGFGDTEAFF	.	TRBV7-3	many	TRBJ1-1